These T cell receptor beta chains were read from a single sample in a study of T cell repertoires in cytomegalovirus infection. One entry per CDR3 protein, called by TCRdb with MiXCR from the reads. The sample has hundreds of thousands of distinct CDR3 sequences; about a tenth are singletons. Sequenced input: PBMCs. All receptors come from a human donor in good health (CMV status not recorded). Some clones in this sample may be carry-over from other donors' samples. CDR3s include the opening cysteine and the closing phenylalanine or tryptophan. Each record gives: D gene, V gene, clone size, J gene, CDR3 DNA, CDR3 protein. D genes are given only for firm matches. Rows give clone size only sometimes, using once, few, many, or a class for an expanded clone.

D: TRBD1; V: TRBV5-1; size: -; J: TRBJ2-1; DNA: TGCGCCAGCAGCGTTTCCGGGACAGGGTATGGCAATGAGCAGTTCTTC; CDR3: CASSVSGTGYGNEQFF
D: TRBD2; V: TRBV7-9; size: few; J: TRBJ2-3; DNA: TGTGCCAGCAGCCGTAGGACTAGCCCAAGGGATACGCAGTATTTT; CDR3: CASSRRTSPRDTQYF
D: -; V: TRBV5-1; size: many; J: TRBJ2-7; DNA: TGCGCCAGCAGCTTGGTACAGGATTACGAGCAGTACTTC; CDR3: CASSLVQDYEQYF
D: -; V: TRBV7-2; size: -; J: TRBJ2-7; DNA: TGTGCCAGCAGCTCCTCCCTTTCAGTCTACGAGCAGTACTTC; CDR3: CASSSSLSVYEQYF
D: -; V: TRBV5-6; size: many; J: TRBJ1-1; DNA: TGTGCCAGCAGCCTCGGGACAACGAACACTGAAGCTTTCTTT; CDR3: CASSLGTTNTEAFF
D: -; V: TRBV2; size: -; J: TRBJ1-5; DNA: TGTGCCAGCAGACCCCGGGACCGCGGGACGCCCCAGCATTTT; CDR3: CASRPRDRGTPQHF
D: -; V: TRBV20-1; size: once; J: TRBJ1-1; DNA: TGCAGTGCTAGAACCCTCGGGAGGGCGAACACTGAAGCTTTCTTT; CDR3: CSARTLGRANTEAFF
D: TRBD2; V: TRBV10-3; size: many; J: TRBJ2-7; DNA: TGTGCCATCAGTGGACCGGGACGTCGGGAGGCTTACTCCTACGAGCAGTACTTC; CDR3: CAISGPGRREAYSYEQYF
D: -; V: TRBV7-2; size: many; J: TRBJ2-5; DNA: TGTGCCAGCAGCCACCCTCGGCGGGGCCAAGGAGAGACCCAGTACTTC; CDR3: CASSHPRRGQGETQYF
D: TRBD2; V: TRBV28; size: many; J: TRBJ2-5; DNA: TGTGCCAGCCGCAAGAGGACTAGCGGGGGGGCCAGGGGAGAGACCCAGTACTTC; CDR3: CASRKRTSGGARGETQYF
D: -; V: TRBV28; size: many; J: TRBJ1-5; DNA: TGTGCCAGCAGTTTACGAACAGGGTATAGCAATCAGCCCCAGCATTTT; CDR3: CASSLRTGYSNQPQHF
D: TRBD1; V: TRBV2; size: many; J: TRBJ2-5; DNA: TGTGCCAGCAGCTTGGACAGGGGCCAAGAGACCCAGTACTTC; CDR3: CASSLDRGQETQYF
D: TRBD1; V: TRBV20-1; size: few; J: TRBJ2-1; DNA: TGCAGTGCCGAGACAGGGAGTGTAGCCTACAATGAGCAGTTCTTC; CDR3: CSAETGSVAYNEQFF